This TCR beta chain was captured in a study of T cell responses to AZD1222 COVID-19 vaccine. General observations from the study: Two AZD1222 doses significantly raised spike-specific TCR breadth and depth over controls. Among spike-specific TCRs, nearly half reportedly target unmutated variant regions.

This CDR3 region has 13 residues. CDR1 is KGHDR and CDR2 is SFDVKD in the germline V gene. Germline trimming cut 5 bases from V and 3 bases from J; bases unmatched to any gene: 3. TCRdb's copy holds only in-frame clones and misses some; the assay was immunoSEQ multiplex PCR. The data hold 110,000 to 150,000 clones, with under 95% observed a single time. Points on this clone: What it binds is not known.

The sample in question was peripheral blood, obtained on day 0 of AZD1222 vaccination. The J gene is TRBJ2-7, the V gene TRBV24-1; 7 bases fit TRBD2. The source of this sequence is an adult in good health. This CDR3 reads CATSVAGVYEQYF. CDR3 nucleotides: TGTGCCACCAGTGTGGCGGGAGTCTACGAGCAGTACTTC.